The following is a T cell receptor (beta chain) sequence with its context. Its antigen is still unknown. Here immunoSEQ multiplex PCR was the method, and the copy in TCRdb shows in-frame clones only, minus some. The sample has 2,500,000 or so clones, approximately 93% seen once. This entry comes from a study of shared clonotypes between healthy human individuals. Whole-study context: The study drew on two women and a few men aged 18 to 49 as donors. Study findings and constraints: When naive CD4 clonotypes were compared across a handful of donors, 4% to 6.5% were shared. Clonotypes shared by all four donors outscored non-shared clonotypes in generation probability.

Material for sequencing was naive CD4+ T cells from PBMCs. Subset defined: CD45RA+ positively selected. The TCR comes from a man aged 18 to 30 in good health. Some clones in this sample may be carry-over from other donors' samples.

The CDR3 region is CASSEWGRGDTGELFF. The CDR3 coding sequence is TGTGCCAGCAGTGAATGGGGCAGGGGGGACACCGGGGAGCTGTTTTTT. The V and J genes are TRBV25-1 and TRBJ2-2; D is perhaps TRBD1 (7 bases). The germline V and J ends were trimmed by 1 base and 3 bases, with 12 bases remaining between them. CDR1 and CDR2 (germline): MGHDK, SYGVNS. The CDR3 consists of 16 residues.